A single T cell receptor (beta chain) is shown here with its context. This record belongs to a study of blood T cell repertoires in COVID-19. As for the study in general: Spain, Italy and the United States supplied samples that represented acute and convalescent COVID-19. In each case, the material was cDNA or gDNA derived from T cells, B-cell-depleted T cells, or PBMCs.

Produced via immunoSEQ multiplex PCR; TCRdb's table is partial and in-frame only. The sample has 150,000 or so clones; about 90% are singletons. Sequencing input: peripheral blood. This TCR was recovered from a woman aged 60-75 years with acute or convalescent COVID-19.

CDR3 DNA: TGTGCCAGCAACCAGGGACAGCTGAACACTGAAGCTTTCTTT. Translating it yields CASNQGQLNTEAFF. The chain recombines TRBV9 with TRBJ1-1; TRBD1 matches 7 bases. Germline assignment: CDR1 SGDLS and CDR2 YYNGEE. The CDR3 loop spans 14 amino acids. V lost 6 bases and J lost 0; bases outside the gene matches: 5.